A selection of T cell receptor beta chains follows, all from one sample in a study of shared clonotypes between healthy human individuals. Libraries were prepared by immunoSEQ multiplex PCR; TCRdb keeps only in-frame clonotypes and omits some of them. The sample has approximately 2,300,000 clones, about 90% seen once. Sequenced material: naive CD4+ T cells from PBMCs. These receptors were collected from a man aged 18 to 29 in good health. Some clones in this sample may be carry-over from other donors' samples. CDR3s include the opening cysteine and the closing phenylalanine or tryptophan. The D gene is left open where the match is weak. The size entry is marked missing in some rows and otherwise reads once, few, many or a size class.

j_call	clone_size	d_call	v_call	cdr3_nt	cdr3_aa
TRBJ2-5	NA	NA	TRBV6-1	TGTGCCAGCAGTGAACGCGCGGCGGTCAGGGCTAGGACCCAGTACTTC	CASSERAAVRARTQYF
TRBJ1-3	once	NA	TRBV19	TGTGCCAGTAGTATCGGCAGGGGAACCTCTGGAAACACCATATATTTT	CASSIGRGTSGNTIYF
TRBJ2-1	once	NA	TRBV5-4	TGTGCCAGCAGCTTGGCCGGGGGAGTAAGTTACAATGAGCAGTTCTTC	CASSLAGGVSYNEQFF
TRBJ1-2	NA	NA	TRBV27	TGTGCCAGCAGCCCGAGAACGGGGGGGTATGGCTACACCTTC	CASSPRTGGYGYTF
TRBJ1-1	NA	TRBD1	TRBV11-3	TGTGCCAGCAGCCCACAGGGGGAGCGCACTGAAGCTTTCTTT	CASSPQGERTEAFF
TRBJ2-7	NA	NA	TRBV2	TGTGCCAGCAGGGACGGTCGATCCCGGGACGTTTCCTACGAGCAGTACTTC	CASRDGRSRDVSYEQYF
TRBJ2-5	NA	TRBD2	TRBV7-9	TGTGCCAGCAGCCTTAGCGGGACAAGAGAGACCCAGTACTTC	CASSLSGTRETQYF
TRBJ1-3	NA	TRBD1	TRBV9	TGTGCCAGCAGCAAGGGGACAGCTGGAAACACCATATATTTT	CASSKGTAGNTIYF
TRBJ2-2	NA	TRBD2	TRBV11-2	TGTGCCACCTCACAGAGACTAGCGGGGACGTACTTGAACACCGGGGAGCTGTTTTTT	CATSQRLAGTYLNTGELFF
TRBJ2-1	NA	TRBD2	TRBV19	TGTGCCAGTAAAAAGGGGACTAGCGGGAGGGCCACCAATGAGCAGTTCTTC	CASKKGTSGRATNEQFF
TRBJ2-1	NA	NA	TRBV11-2	TGTGCCAGCAGCTTCCGGGCCGTAGCTACCCGAGACAATGAGCAGTTCTTC	CASSFRAVATRDNEQFF
TRBJ2-1	NA	TRBD2	TRBV28	TGTGCCAGCAGCAATCAACTAGCGGGAGGGCGTAATGAGCAGTTCTTC	CASSNQLAGGRNEQFF
TRBJ1-1	NA	NA	TRBV28	TGTGCCAGCAGTTTTGGCAGTATCAACACTGAAGCTTTCTTT	CASSFGSINTEAFF
TRBJ2-3	many	NA	TRBV30	TGTGCCTGGAGTGCCAGCGGCACAGATACGCAGTATTTT	CAWSASGTDTQYF
TRBJ2-1	NA	NA	TRBV7-2	TGTGCCAGCAGCTTGGGCGGGATCTCATCCAATGAGCAGTTCTTC	CASSLGGISSNEQFF
TRBJ2-3	NA	NA	TRBV5-1	TGCGCCAGCAGCCTTAGCGGATACACAGATACGCAGTATTTT	CASSLSGYTDTQYF